This T cell receptor (beta chain) was sequenced for a study of human T cells and chemical hapten exposure. Study background: Patch testing placed 0.01% DPC on the upper back, with readings at 6 days. Cases of alopecia areata, totalis or universalis occurred in a predominantly female patient group.

This clonotype appeared a few times. Noted time point: patch test 3, about 24 weeks after DPC sensitization. Documented treatment: therapeutic diphenylcyclopropenone sensitization with weekly scalp DPC. TCRdb used MiXCR to reprocess the RACE reads, holding one entry per CDR3 protein. Of about 190,000 distinct CDR3 sequences listed, roughly a quarter are singletons. This CDR3 is 12 amino acids long. Germline CDR1 ENHRY, CDR2 SYGVKD. V was clipped by 4 bases and J by 5 bases, with 8 bases between them. Sequences were derived from whole blood, sampled in connection with sensitization to the hapten diphenylcyclopropenone (DPC). The V and J genes are TRBV10-3 and TRBJ1-1; no reliable D call. This TCR was recovered from a woman in her forties with alopecia areata. Some clones in this sample may be carry-over from other donors' samples. The CDR3 reads CAISGGRTEAFF. In nucleotides, the CDR3 is TGTGCCATCAGTGGAGGGAGGACTGAAGCTTTCTTT.